This TCR beta chain was sequenced during a study of T cells in Graves' hyperthyroidism and ophthalmopathy (dated by TCRdb to about 2019). In terms of the full investigation: TCR V-J signatures able to tell the groups apart were searched for in a discovery cohort of 100 or so patients, of whom fewer than 45 had Graves' ophthalmopathy and about 55 had stable Graves' hyperthyroidism. The paper reports TCR Vbeta CDR3 sequencing of approximately 140 peripheral blood samples: around 41 ophthalmopathy, 75 to 80 hyperthyroidism and some 17 progressor patients. Once sampling was done, hyperthyroidism patients were given methimazole at a starting dose of 30 mg daily, whereas ophthalmopathy patients were given high-dose intravenous methylprednisolone. Prospective prediction of ophthalmopathy was tested in an independent validation cohort of fewer than 20 hyperthyroidism patients and 15 to 17 patients who later progressed to ophthalmopathy. In about six Graves' hyperthyroidism patients, the study also compared T-cell repertoires from thyroid tissue with T-cell repertoires from blood. The roughly 91 discovery patients were randomly split 7:3 into training and test sets.

Graves' hyperthyroidism was defined as stable when no progression to ophthalmopathy occurred over 18 months of follow-up. The hyperthyroidism patients were between 18 and 65 years old and newly diagnosed, with a disease duration of less than 2 months. Exclusion was applied to patients with uncontrolled infections, other autoimmune diseases, pregnancy or lactation. Diagnoses were based on clinical symptoms, serum thyroxine and TRAb, thyroid ultrasound and orbital computed tomography. Total RNA was extracted using Trizol reagent, and RNA quality was assessed on an Agilent 2100 Bioanalyzer. V lost 5 bases and J lost 5 bases, and the count of bases not matched to a germline gene is 9. CDR1 and CDR2 (SEHNR, FQNEAQ) derive from the germline V gene (reference sequence). From its cysteine to its phenylalanine, the CDR3 spans 16 amino acids. The read is trimmed to its CDR3 DNA, 48 bases read in frame from base 1.

The TCR beta CDR3 regions were amplified from the RNA transcripts. A first-round RT-PCR of the TCR CDR3 used the HTBI primer set with the Qiagen OneStep RT-PCR kit. Libraries were constructed in a second round of multiplex PCR, after which size selection and purification were performed. Sequencing of the libraries was done on an Illumina HiSeq2000 using paired-end 100 bp reads. As for how the authors treated the data: SOAPnuke was used to process the raw data, removing reads that contained adapters or uncalled bases, had a mean Phred below 15, or lacked an exact match to the constant primer or identifier. COPE v1.2.5 was used to merge the high-quality paired reads, and each unique nucleotide sequence was defined as a clonotype. MiTCR v1.1 was used to align the clonotypes against IMGT TRBV, TRBD and TRBJ reference segments. Analysis was restricted to V-J combinations with a frequency above 0.0001, which covered 99.2% of repertoires. The TCS score was defined as the ratio of F50 (clonal expansion) to E x V (chaos), calculated using BLOSUM62-based TCRdist between CDR3 peptides within each V-J. Welch's t-statistics and random forest reduced 500 to 650 V-J features to 13, which were used in a naive Bayes classifier (R e1071). The similarity between thyroid and blood repertoires was quantified using the Morisita-Horn index. Using fastp trimming at Q25 and MiXCR clonotype assembly, TCRdb reanalyzed the public sequencing data and kept in-frame beta chains. Rows are unified per CDR3 protein, each entry keeping the most common DNA and genes. The V and J calls here are based on TCRdb, not the publication. The sample includes 89,000 or so distinct CDR3 sequences, with roughly 40% observed a single time. The top ten clones comprise 10% of the sample.

This clonotype has a count of ten or more. The antigen it binds to is not known. The sample holds no much larger clone one base away, and base qualities are not on file. The study at large found these results: Blood samples also contained most of the expanded thyroid clonotypes (frequency above 0.001), which suggests that blood repertoires may reflect thyroid immune responses. No statistical method was used to set the sample size in advance, and investigators knew the group allocation. In validation, the model predicted progression to ophthalmopathy a median of 6.5 months before onset, with approximately 68% sensitivity and about 72% specificity. Ophthalmopathy was separated from stable hyperthyroidism by a 13 V-J signature model, with 85% to 90% sensitivity and approximately 81% specificity obtained in cross-validation and 80%/75% obtained in testing.

The TCR comes from a woman aged 25 to 39 with Graves' hyperthyroidism. The sequencing input was peripheral blood or thyroid tissue (not recorded which). The rearrangement joined TRBV7-9 to TRBJ1-4; the central 9 bases match TRBD1. CDR3 loop: CASSVSWGTGNEKLFF. The DNA sequence follows: TGTGCCAGCAGCGTCAGCTGGGGGACAGGGAATGAAAAACTGTTTTTT.